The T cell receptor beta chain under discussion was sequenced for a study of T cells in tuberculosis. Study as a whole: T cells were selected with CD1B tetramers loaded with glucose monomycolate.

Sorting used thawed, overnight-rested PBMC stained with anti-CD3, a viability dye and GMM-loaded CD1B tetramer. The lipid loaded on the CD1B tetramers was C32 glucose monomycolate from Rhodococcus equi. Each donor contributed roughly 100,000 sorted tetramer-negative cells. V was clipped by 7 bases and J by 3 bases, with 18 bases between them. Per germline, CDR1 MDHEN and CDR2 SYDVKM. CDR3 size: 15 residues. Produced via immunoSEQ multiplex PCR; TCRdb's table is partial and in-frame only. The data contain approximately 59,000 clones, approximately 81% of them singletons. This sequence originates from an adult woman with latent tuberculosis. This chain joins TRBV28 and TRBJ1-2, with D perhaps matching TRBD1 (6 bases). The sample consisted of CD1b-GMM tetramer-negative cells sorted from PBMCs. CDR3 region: CASTLGGADHYGYTF. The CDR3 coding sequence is TGTGCCAGCACCCTGGGGGGGGCCGACCACTATGGCTACACCTTC.